This T cell receptor (beta chain) was identified in a study of blood T cell repertoires in COVID-19. Methods used by the authors: Reference gene primer amplification in the assay estimated nucleated cell counts. Sequencing was performed with immunoSEQ multiplex PCR; in TCRdb, only in-frame clones are kept and a portion is missing. That table is the source of V, J and clone size, and D and trimming were worked out from the DNA. The sample has 200,000 or so clones, 86% seen once. As for this clone: Additional DNA sequences in this sample encode the identical CDR3.

With 0 bases clipped from V and 6 bases from J, the junction kept 4 bases outside the gene matches. The CDR3 runs 15 residues. Germline V CDR1 and CDR2: SGHRS, YFSETQ. The chain has TRBV5-1 and TRBJ2-2; 8 bases line up with TRBD2. Sample: peripheral blood. The receptor comes from a woman aged 65 to 85 with acute or convalescent COVID-19. DNA for the CDR3: TGCGCCAGCAGCTTGGGGCTAGCGGGTGCCGGGGAGCTGTTTTTT. This codes for CASSLGLAGAGELFF.